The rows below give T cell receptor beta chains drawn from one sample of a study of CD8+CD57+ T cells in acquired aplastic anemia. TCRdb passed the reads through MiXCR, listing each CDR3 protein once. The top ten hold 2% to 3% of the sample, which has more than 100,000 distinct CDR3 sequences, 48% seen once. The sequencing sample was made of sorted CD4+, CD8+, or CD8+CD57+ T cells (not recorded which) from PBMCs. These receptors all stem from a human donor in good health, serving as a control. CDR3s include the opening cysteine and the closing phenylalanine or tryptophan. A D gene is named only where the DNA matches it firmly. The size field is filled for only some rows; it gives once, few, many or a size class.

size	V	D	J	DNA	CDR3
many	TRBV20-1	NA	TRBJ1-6	TGCAGTGCTAGCGGGGCAGGGAGATCCTATAATTCACCCCTCCACTTT	CSASGAGRSYNSPLHF
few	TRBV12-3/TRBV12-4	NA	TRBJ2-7	TGTGCCAACAGTTTGAGGGGGGAACCCACCTACGAGCAGTACTTC	CANSLRGEPTYEQYF
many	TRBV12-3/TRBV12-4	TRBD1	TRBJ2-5	TGTGCCAGCAGTTGGACAGGTGCCCAAGAGACCCAGTACTTC	CASSWTGAQETQYF
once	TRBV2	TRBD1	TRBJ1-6	TGTGCCAGCAGTGAACGCCAGGGGGATAATTCACCCCTCCACTTT	CASSERQGDNSPLHF
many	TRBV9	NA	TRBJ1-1	TGTGCCAGCAGCGGTTTGACCGATGAAGCTTTCTTT	CASSGLTDEAFF
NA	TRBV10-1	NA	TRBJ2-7	TGCGCCAGCAGTGATGGAGGGGTAGGCTACGAGCAGTACTTC	CASSDGGVGYEQYF
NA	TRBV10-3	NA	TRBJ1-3	TGTGCCATCAGTGATGCAGGGAAGCCCGTACACTCTGGAAACACCATATATTTT	CAISDAGKPVHSGNTIYF
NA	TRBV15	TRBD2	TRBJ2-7	TGTGCCACCAGCTTAAATAGCGGGCCCTACGAGCAGTACTTC	CATSLNSGPYEQYF
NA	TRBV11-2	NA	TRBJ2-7	TGTGCCAGCAGCTTAGGGGGCAGTGGGGAGCAGTACTTC	CASSLGGSGEQYF
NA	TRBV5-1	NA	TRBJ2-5	TGCGCCAGCAGCTTGAGGCGTGGGGAGACCCAGTACTTC	CASSLRRGETQYF
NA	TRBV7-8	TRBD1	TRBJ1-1	TGTGCCAGCAGCTTAGCGCGACAGGGGGCCACTGAAGCTTTCTTT	CASSLARQGATEAFF
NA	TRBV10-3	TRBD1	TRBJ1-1	TGTGCCATCAGTGAGGGACAGGGGTTAACTGAAGCTTTCTTT	CAISEGQGLTEAFF
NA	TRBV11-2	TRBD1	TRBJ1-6	TGTGCCGCCCTGGACAGGTCAGATAATTCACCCCTCCACTTT	CAALDRSDNSPLHF
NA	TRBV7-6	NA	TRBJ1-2	TGTGCCAGCAGCTTCGCAGGGAGAGGCTACACCTTC	CASSFAGRGYTF
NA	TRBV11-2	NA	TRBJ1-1	TGTGCCAGCAGCTCCGGCGGGGGCAGGAGATACACTGAAGCTTTCTTT	CASSSGGGRRYTEAFF
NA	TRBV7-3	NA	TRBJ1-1	TGTGCCAGCAGCTTAGCGTCCGACGGTTTGAACACTGAAGCTTTCTTT	CASSLASDGLNTEAFF
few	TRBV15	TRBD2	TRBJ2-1	TGTGCCACCGAGGGACTAGCGGGGGGTGAGCAGTTCTTC	CATEGLAGGEQFF
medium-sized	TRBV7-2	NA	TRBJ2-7	TGTGCCAGCAGCGTCGTCAGCGAGCAGTACTTC	CASSVVSEQYF
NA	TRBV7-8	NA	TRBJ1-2	TGTGCCAGCAGCTTAGCGCTTGGTGGCTACACCTTC	CASSLALGGYTF
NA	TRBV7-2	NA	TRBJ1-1	TGTGCCAGCAACCCCTGGGCAGACACTGAAGCTTTCTTT	CASNPWADTEAFF
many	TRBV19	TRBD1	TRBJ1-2	TGTGCCAGTACTCCACAGGGGTTCTATGGCTACACCTTC	CASTPQGFYGYTF
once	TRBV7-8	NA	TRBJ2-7	TGTGCCAGCGGCAGGGCCGAGCTTTACGAGCAGTACTTC	CASGRAELYEQYF
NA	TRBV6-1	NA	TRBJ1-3	TGTGCCAGCAGTGCTACAGGGACCGGAAACACCATATATTTT	CASSATGTGNTIYF
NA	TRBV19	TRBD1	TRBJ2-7	TGTGCCAGTAGTATGTTTGACAGGGGGCTTTACGAGCAGTACTTC	CASSMFDRGLYEQYF
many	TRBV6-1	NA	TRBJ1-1	TGTGCCAGCAGTGAAGGGGGGACCCCCCTGGGTTGGGCTTTCTTT	CASSEGGTPLGWAFF
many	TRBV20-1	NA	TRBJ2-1	TGCAGTGCTAGAGATCTCCGGCGGAACTACTTC	CSARDLRRNYF
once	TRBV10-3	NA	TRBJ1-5	TGTGCCATCAGGCCGGGCCTTAATCAGCCCCAGCATTTT	CAIRPGLNQPQHF
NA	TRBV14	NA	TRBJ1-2	TGTGCCAGCAGCCAAACGGGAAAAACTAACTATGGCTACACCTTC	CASSQTGKTNYGYTF
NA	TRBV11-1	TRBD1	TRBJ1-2	TGTGCCAGCAGCCAGGGAGGGGGCATGAGTAACTATGGCTACACCTTC	CASSQGGGMSNYGYTF
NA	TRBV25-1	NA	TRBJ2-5	TGTGCCAGCAGTAAAAACGGAAAGGGATGGGAGACCCAGTACTTC	CASSKNGKGWETQYF
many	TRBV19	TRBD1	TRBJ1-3	TGTGCCAGTAGTGAACAGGGGGCGAATCCTGGAAACACCATATATTTT	CASSEQGANPGNTIYF
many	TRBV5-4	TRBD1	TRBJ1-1	TGTGCCAGCAGCGGAAGGGGGCAAGGGATCACTGAAGCTTTCTTT	CASSGRGQGITEAFF
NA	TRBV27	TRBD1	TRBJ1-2	TGTGCCAGCACCCCGGGACAGGGACGTGGCTACACCTTC	CASTPGQGRGYTF
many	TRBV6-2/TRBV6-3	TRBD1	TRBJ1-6	TGTGCCAGCAGTCCCTCCGGACAGGGCCAATCACCCCTCCACTTT	CASSPSGQGQSPLHF
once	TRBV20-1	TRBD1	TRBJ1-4	TGCAGTGCTAGGACAGGGGCGTCTGAAAAACTGTTTTTT	CSARTGASEKLFF
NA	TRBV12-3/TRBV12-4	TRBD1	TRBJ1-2	TGTGCCAGCAGTCCGACAGGGGAGAACTATGGCTACACCTTC	CASSPTGENYGYTF
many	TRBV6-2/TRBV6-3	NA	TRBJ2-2	TGTGCCAGCAGTTCGGCAGGGACCTCAGGCGGGGAGCTGTTTTTT	CASSSAGTSGGELFF
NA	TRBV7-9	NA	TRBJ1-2	TGTGCCAGCAGCATCAACCCCAGACAGGCCTACACCTTC	CASSINPRQAYTF
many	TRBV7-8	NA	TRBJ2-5	TGTGCCAGCAGCAACCGCCTCGGCCAAGAGACCCAGTACTTC	CASSNRLGQETQYF